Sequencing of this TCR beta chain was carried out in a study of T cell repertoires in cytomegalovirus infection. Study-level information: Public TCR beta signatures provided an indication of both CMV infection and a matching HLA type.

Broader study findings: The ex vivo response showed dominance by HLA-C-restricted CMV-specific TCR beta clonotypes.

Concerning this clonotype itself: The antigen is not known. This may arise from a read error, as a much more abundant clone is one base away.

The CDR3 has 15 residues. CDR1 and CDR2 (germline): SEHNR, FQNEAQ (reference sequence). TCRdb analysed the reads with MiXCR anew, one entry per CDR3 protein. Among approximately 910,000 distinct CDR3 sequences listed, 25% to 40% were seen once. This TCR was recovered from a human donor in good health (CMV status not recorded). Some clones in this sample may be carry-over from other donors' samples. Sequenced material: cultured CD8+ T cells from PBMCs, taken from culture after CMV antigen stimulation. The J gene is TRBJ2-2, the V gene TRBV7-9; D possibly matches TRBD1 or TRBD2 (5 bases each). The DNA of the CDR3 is TGTACCAGCAGCTTCACGGGACCAGGCACCGGGGAGCTGTTTTTT. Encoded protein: CTSSFTGPGTGELFF.